Shown below are 26 T cell receptor beta chains from a single sample sequenced in a study of blood T cell repertoires in COVID-19. Libraries were prepared by immunoSEQ multiplex PCR; TCRdb keeps only in-frame clonotypes and omits some of them. In the table there are 83,000 or so clones, around 87% of which are singletons. Sequencing was done on a sample of peripheral blood. These receptors came from an elderly man with active or convalescent COVID-19.

V and J are TRBV18 and TRBJ1-4; a weak D match, TRBD1 (6 bases). CDR3 length: 14 amino acids. Trimming took off 6 bases at V and 7 bases at J, with 15 bases between the two ends. CDR1 is KGHSH and CDR2 is LQKENI in the germline V gene. The CDR3 DNA reads as TGTGCCAGCTCCCAGGGGCACCAGATTGAAAAACTGTTTTTT. Its translation: CASSQGHQIEKLFF.

J is TRBJ2-2 and V is TRBV18, with 11 bases that match TRBD2. The CDR3 is made up of 15 amino acids. V trimming: 6 bases; J trimming: 7 bases; junction bases outside the gene matches: 7. From germline, CDR1 is KGHSH and CDR2 LQKENI. CDR3 sequence: CASSPSGRHGGELFF. Here the CDR3 DNA reads TGTGCCAGCTCGCCTAGCGGGAGGCATGGCGGGGAGCTGTTTTTT.

The rearrangement joins TRBV6-4 to TRBJ1-1; D call uncertain. CDR3 length equals 13 residues. Between the trimmed V and J ends, which lost 5 bases and 0 bases, there was a span of 7 bases. CDR1 is MRHNA and CDR2 is SNTAGT in the germline V gene. CDR3 sequence: CASSWQMNTEAFF. CDR3 sequence (DNA): TGTGCCAGCAGTTGGCAGATGAACACTGAAGCTTTCTTT.

The chain joins TRBV6-5 to TRBJ1-2; 7 bases line up with TRBD1. Trimming took 6 bases from V and 2 from J; bases not matched to a gene: 9. The germline V gene encodes CDR1 MNHEY and CDR2 SVGAGI. The CDR3 runs to 15 residues. The DNA of the CDR3 is TGTGCCAGCAGACTAACAGGGGTCACCAACTATGGCTACACCTTC. Residues: CASRLTGVTNYGYTF.

Only a few counts were recorded for this clone. The chain's CDR3 is CAISEYPQGAGNEQFF. The CDR3 DNA is TGTGCCATCAGTGAGTACCCCCAGGGGGCTGGTAATGAGCAGTTCTTC. The V and J genes are TRBV10-3 and TRBJ2-1, with 8 bases lining up with TRBD1. Germline loops: CDR1 ENHRY, CDR2 SYGVKD. The length of the CDR3 is 16 residues. Germline trimming cut 1 base from V and 7 bases from J; bases unmatched to any gene: 9.

The V gene is TRBV2, the J gene TRBJ2-7; the match to TRBD2 covers 8 bases. The CDR3 runs 15 residues. CDR1 is SNHLY, CDR2 FYNNEI, per germline. The V gene end was trimmed by 1 base and the J gene end by 9 bases; junction bases not matched to a gene: 11. CDR3 nucleotides: TGTGCCAGCAGTGAAGGACTAGCGTTGTCAGTTGTGCAGTACGTC. Its translation: CASSEGLALSVVQYV.

The chain combines TRBV4-1 with TRBJ2-3, with 13 bases that match TRBD2. The CDR3 runs 16 residues. V lost 3 bases, J lost 6 bases, and 6 bases stayed unmatched. Germline V CDR1 and CDR2: MGHRA, YSYEKL. The chain's CDR3 is CASSHRSTSGRDTQYF. The CDR3, as DNA: TGCGCCAGCAGCCATAGGTCGACTAGCGGGAGGGATACGCAGTATTTT.

The chain recombines TRBV30 with TRBJ1-2; TRBD1 is a possible D gene (6 bases). V was cut by 3 bases and J by 8 bases, with 13 bases left in between. CDR1 and CDR2 from the germline V gene are GTSNPN and SVGIG (reference sequence). The CDR3 has 12 residues. The CDR3 protein is CAWSLQGYGYTF. The CDR3 coding sequence is TGTGCCTGGAGCTTACAGGGTTACGGCTACACCTTC.

The chain couples TRBV6-6 to TRBJ1-2; TRBD1 matches at 10 bases. Looked up from germline, CDR1 is MNHNY and CDR2 is SVGAGI (reference sequence). After removal of 6 bases from V and 6 bases from J, the junction contained 7 bases not matched to a gene. There are 14 residues in the CDR3. The CDR3 DNA sequence: TGTGCCAGCAGAGGGGACAGGGGAAGAAATGGCTACACCTTC. Amino acid sequence: CASRGDRGRNGYTF.

The chain carries TRBV3-1 (or the pseudogene TRBV3-2) and TRBJ2-1; no firm D call. Trimming left V 1 base short and J 12 bases short, with 10 bases between. Germline CDR1 and CDR2: LGHDT and YNNKEL (reference sequence). The length of the CDR3 is 12 residues. DNA of the CDR3: TGTGCCAGCAGCCAAGGAACGGGTGGGCAGTTCTTC. It translates to CASSQGTGGQFF.

V is TRBV6-4 and J is TRBJ1-2, with a tentative D call TRBD1 (6 bases). The V end lost 2 bases, the J end lost 3 bases, and 16 bases lay between the germline ends. CDR3 size: 16 residues. Per germline, CDR1 MRHNA and CDR2 SNTAGT. CDR3 DNA: TGTGCCAGCAGTGACGGAGAGGGGGTATCCCACTATGGCTACACCTTC. Amino acids: CASSDGEGVSHYGYTF.

This clone was detected only once. CDR3 nucleotide sequence: TGTGCCAGTAGTGGCTCCAGGGGGCTGTTAACTGAAGCTTTCTTT. Amino acids: CASSGSRGLLTEAFF. The chain is built from TRBV19 and TRBJ1-1, with 8 bases identical to TRBD1. Germline V gene lookup returns CDR1 LNHDA and CDR2 SQIVND (reference sequence). This CDR3 region has 15 residues. Trimming cost V 5 bases and J 5 bases; bases outside gene matches: 10.

This chain connects TRBV6-5 to TRBJ1-5; 8 bases are a match to TRBD1. The V and J ends lost 5 bases and 2 bases, in that order; junction bases with no gene match: 2. The CDR3 spans 14 residues. Germline CDR1 and CDR2: MNHEY and SVGAGI. CDR3 bases: TGTGCCAGCAGTCCGACAGGGGGCAATCAGCCCCAGCATTTT. This translates into CASSPTGGNQPQHF.

This sequence joins TRBV19 and TRBJ2-3; D gene uncertain. There are 15 residues in the CDR3. V gave up 3 bases and J gave up 3 bases, with 13 bases separating them. Germline CDR1 is LNHDA and CDR2 is SQIVND (reference sequence). The CDR3 DNA is TGTGCCAGTAGTATTGGCGGAGATTGGACAGATACGCAGTATTTT. This gives the protein CASSIGGDWTDTQYF.

This chain links TRBV18 with TRBJ2-2; 11 bases map to TRBD1. The ends lost 6 bases at V and 3 bases at J; junction bases unmatched: 3. Germline CDR1 reads KGHSH; CDR2 reads LQKENI. The CDR3 spans 15 residues. As DNA, the CDR3 is TGTGCCAGCTCGCTGGGACAGGGGGACACCGGGGAGCTGTTTTTT. It specifies CASSLGQGDTGELFF.

This clone is a singleton in its sample. The chain couples TRBV7-9 to TRBJ1-3; D ambiguous. This CDR3 is 14 amino acids long. The germline gives CDR1 SEHNR, CDR2 FQNEAQ (reference sequence). Between the trimmed V and J ends, which lost 1 base and 0 bases, there was a span of 4 bases. The CDR3 DNA sequence: TGTGCCAGCAGCTTAGGGGCCTCTGGAAACACCATATATTTT. It translates to CASSLGASGNTIYF.

The chain couples TRBV5-5 to TRBJ1-6; 9 bases are shared with TRBD1. Germline V gene data show CDR1 as SGHKS and CDR2 as YYEKEE (reference sequence). The CDR3 is 16 amino acids. Losses at the gene ends were 5 bases for V and 7 bases for J; bases not matched to a gene: 10. The CDR3 sequence: CASRRGTTGGNSPLHF. For the CDR3, the DNA is TGTGCCAGCAGGCGGGGAACGACAGGGGGGAATTCACCCCTCCACTTT.

V gene TRBV11-3 combines with J gene TRBJ2-7, with D maybe TRBD1 (6 bases). CDR3 length: 14 residues. Germline CDR1 SGHNT, CDR2 YENEEA. Trimming cost V 3 bases and J 1 base, with 10 bases left between them. Here the CDR3 DNA reads TGTGCCAGCAGCTTTATCAGGGGTTCCTACGAGCAGTACGTC. As protein: CASSFIRGSYEQYV.

This sequence joins TRBV6-5 and TRBJ1-4; D is perhaps TRBD1 (6 bases). CDR1 and CDR2 from the germline V gene are MNHEY and SVGAGI. V lost 7 bases, J lost 6 bases, and 15 bases lay in between. This CDR3 is built from 14 residues. The CDR3: CASNVGARHEKLFF. Here the CDR3 DNA reads TGTGCCAGCAATGTGGGGGCGCGGCATGAAAAACTGTTTTTT.

The gene calls are TRBV28 and TRBJ2-2, with 9 bases fitting TRBD1. J lost 5 bases, V lost 6 bases, and 4 bases had no gene match. Per germline, CDR1 MDHEN and CDR2 SYDVKM. This CDR3 spans 14 amino acids. The CDR3 bases are TGTGCCAGCAGGGGACAGGGTTGGACCGGGGAGCTGTTTTTT. This codes for CASRGQGWTGELFF.

The chain is built from TRBV6-2 or TRBV6-3 and TRBJ2-3; 9 bases line up with TRBD1. Germline assignment: CDR1 MNHEY and CDR2 SVGEGT. Trimming at V came to 0 bases and at J to 5 bases, leaving 0 bases not matched to a gene. This CDR3 is built from 14 residues. CDR3 coding DNA: TGTGCCAGCAGTTACTCGACAGGGGGAGATACGCAGTATTTT. Translation gives CASSYSTGGDTQYF.

On this clone: Mismatch with germline at one junction end may stem from a read error. The chain carries TRBV7-2 and TRBJ2-5, with 11 bases aligning to TRBD2. The CDR3 runs 16 residues. Germline-derived CDR1 and CDR2 are SGHTA and FQGNSA. CDR3 loop: CASSLVGGTSGVSSHF. CDR3 nucleotide sequence: TGTGCCAGCAGCTTAGTCGGGGGGACTAGCGGTGTATCCTCGCACTTC. The variable domain in full, with the rest retrieved from reference TRBV7-2 and TRBJ2-5, is GAGVSQSPSNKVTEKGKDVELRCDPISGHTALYWYRQSLGQGLEFLIYFQGNSAPDKSGLPSDRFSAERTGGSVSTLTIQRTQQEDSAVYLCASSLVGGTSGVSSHFGPGTRLLVL.

Only a few counts were recorded for this clone. The rearrangement links TRBV20-1 to TRBJ1-4; 7 bases fit TRBD1. Germline V gives CDR1 DFQATT, CDR2 SNEGSKA (reference sequence). Trimming took 3 bases from V and 6 from J; bases not matched to a gene: 4. This CDR3 region has 13 residues. CDR3 sequence: CSASQGEYEKLFF. The CDR3 DNA reads as TGCAGTGCTAGTCAGGGGGAATATGAAAAACTGTTTTTT.

The chain carries TRBV7-6 and TRBJ2-1; perhaps TRBD1 as D (6 bases). CDR3 length equals 11 residues. Per germline, CDR1 SGHVS and CDR2 FNYEAQ. Trimming removed 1 base at V and 15 bases at J, with 10 bases between. CDR3 bases: TGTGCCAGCAGCTTAGTGGGGGCTTGGTTCTTC. This gives the protein CASSLVGAWFF.

This clone has a handful of counts. The CDR3 bases are TGTGCCAGCTCACCCGGGAAGTGGGGTAATGAAAAACTGTTTTTT. This codes for CASSPGKWGNEKLFF. The chain joins TRBV18 to TRBJ1-4, with D unclear. Trimming shortened V by 3 bases and J by 4 bases, and 12 bases separated the two germline ends. This CDR3 has 15 residues. Germline loops: CDR1 KGHSH, CDR2 LQKENI.

This chain joins TRBV6-6 and TRBJ1-5; D might be TRBD1 (5 bases). The CDR3 sequence is 14 residues long. The germline V and J ends were trimmed by 2 bases and 7 bases, with 12 bases remaining between them. CDR1 and CDR2 from the germline V gene are MNHNY and SVGAGI (reference sequence). CDR3 protein: CASSYGQSGQPQHF. The CDR3 DNA reads as TGTGCCAGCAGTTACGGACAATCTGGACAGCCCCAGCATTTT.